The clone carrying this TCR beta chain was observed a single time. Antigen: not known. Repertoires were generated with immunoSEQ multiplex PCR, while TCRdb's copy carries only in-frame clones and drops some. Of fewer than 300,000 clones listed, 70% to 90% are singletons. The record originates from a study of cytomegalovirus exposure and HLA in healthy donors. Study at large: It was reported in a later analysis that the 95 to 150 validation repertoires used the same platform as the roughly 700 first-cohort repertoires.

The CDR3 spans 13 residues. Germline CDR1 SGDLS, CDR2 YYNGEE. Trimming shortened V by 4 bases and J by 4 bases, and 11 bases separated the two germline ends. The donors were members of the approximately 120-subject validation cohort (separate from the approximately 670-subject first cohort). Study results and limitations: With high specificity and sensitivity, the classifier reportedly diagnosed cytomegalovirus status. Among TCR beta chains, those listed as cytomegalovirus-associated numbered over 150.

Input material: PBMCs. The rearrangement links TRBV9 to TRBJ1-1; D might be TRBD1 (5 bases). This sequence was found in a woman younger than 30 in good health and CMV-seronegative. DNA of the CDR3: TGTGCCAGCAGCCCTCAGGGATCCACTGAAGCTTTCTTT. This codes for CASSPQGSTEAFF.